This T cell receptor beta chain came from a study of T cells in Graves' hyperthyroidism and ophthalmopathy. Study-wide results and limits: In simple terms, a model built on 13 V-J features told ophthalmopathy apart from stable hyperthyroidism.

RNA transcripts served as the template for amplifying TCR beta CDR3 regions. The TCR CDR3 first-round RT-PCR relied on the HTBI primer set. TCRdb reprocessed the multiplex PCR reads with MiXCR, giving one entry per CDR3 protein. The profile shows around 340,000 distinct CDR3 sequences, roughly 17% of them singletons. The diagnostic basis comprised clinical symptoms, serum thyroxine and TRAb, thyroid ultrasound and orbital computed tomography. V shed 6 bases and J 1 base; nucleotides not matched to a gene: 9. Germline V gene lookup returns CDR1 MDHEN and CDR2 SYDVKM. The CDR3 is 15 residues long. As concerns this clonotype: Its antigen remains unidentified.

The sample taken for sequencing was blood. This chain links TRBV28 with TRBJ2-7, with 7 positions matching TRBD2. This TCR was recovered from a woman in her thirties with Graves' hyperthyroidism that later progressed to Graves' ophthalmopathy. The CDR3 spells CASSTGGRGSYEQYV. The CDR3 DNA reads as TGTGCCAGCAGCACGGGCGGGAGAGGGTCCTACGAGCAGTACGTC.